One T cell receptor (beta chain) is described in this entry. Its antigen is currently unknown. Sequenced by immunoSEQ multiplex PCR; TCRdb stores in-frame clones only, minus some. Among some 200,000 clones, more than 75% were seen once, and the ten largest hold less than 9.5%. The sample is drawn from a study of cytomegalovirus exposure and HLA in healthy donors. The germline V gene has CDR1 MNHNS and CDR2 SASEGT. The CDR3 runs to 14 residues. With V trimmed by 8 bases and J by 8 bases, 11 bases remained unmatched. Points from the study as a whole: Confirmation was obtained in vitro that a few CMV-associated chains are specific for CMV antigens.

The clonotype comes from a young man in good health and CMV-seropositive. The V call is TRBV6-1, the J call TRBJ2-1; 8 bases are a match to TRBD1. Sample: PBMCs. The CDR3 DNA sequence: TGTGCCAGCTTGGGACAGGTGACGCATGATGAGCAGTTCTTC. This codes for CASLGQVTHDEQFF.